This T cell receptor (beta chain) was observed in a study of molecular identifiers for immune sequencing clone quantification. From the PCR reads, TCRdb called clonotypes with MiXCR, one entry per CDR3 protein. Of more than 450,000 distinct CDR3 sequences in the sample, about a fifth were seen once. The germline V gene encodes CDR1 DFQATT and CDR2 SNEGSKA (reference sequence). V was pared by 6 bases and J by 7 bases, with 10 bases of the junction left unmatched. This CDR3 is 15 amino acids long. Sample: naive CD8+ T cells from blood, with Jurkat cell RNA spiked in. As to subset: FACS-sorted CD8+CD4-CCR7+CD45RA+ naive T cells. V and J are TRBV20-1 and TRBJ2-2, with TRBD2 matching over 11 bases. This TCR was sampled from a human donor in good health. Some libraries in this study had Jurkat cell RNA spiked in. CDR3 nucleotide sequence: TGCAGTGCCACATCATACACTAGCGGGAGCGGGGAGCTGTTTTTT. It yields the protein CSATSYTSGSGELFF.